Listed below are T cell receptor beta chains from one sample, sequenced in a study of T cells after yellow fever vaccination. TCRdb re-called the 5' RACE reads with MiXCR, one entry per CDR3 protein. Among under 400,000 distinct CDR3 sequences, 11% were seen once, and the ten largest hold roughly a sixth. Specimen: PBMCs, collected on the day of the first yellow fever vaccination. These receptors all come from a man between 18 and 35 years old who received the YFV17D yellow fever vaccine. Each CDR3 is given with its conserved first and last residue. D genes are given only for firm matches. Size values are once, few and many counts, or a class for expanded clones, and some rows have none.

V gene: TRBV12-3/TRBV12-4
J gene: TRBJ1-2
D gene: .
clone size: .
CDR3 protein: CASSFEGSYGYTF
CDR3 DNA: TGTGCCAGCAGTTTCGAGGGGAGCTATGGCTACACCTTC

V gene: TRBV7-2
J gene: TRBJ1-3
D gene: TRBD1
clone size: many
CDR3 protein: CASSITGDGNTIYF
CDR3 DNA: TGTGCCAGCAGCATCACAGGGGATGGAAACACCATATATTTT

V gene: TRBV7-2
J gene: TRBJ2-4
D gene: .
clone size: few
CDR3 protein: CASRNSSGQAKNIQYF
CDR3 DNA: TGTGCCAGCAGAAATTCCTCGGGCCAGGCCAAAAACATTCAGTACTTC

V gene: TRBV20-1
J gene: TRBJ2-5
D gene: TRBD1
clone size: few
CDR3 protein: CSAHRTGQETQYF
CDR3 DNA: TGCAGTGCTCATCGGACAGGGCAAGAGACCCAGTACTTC

V gene: TRBV12-3/TRBV12-4
J gene: TRBJ2-7
D gene: .
clone size: few
CDR3 protein: CASSLASREQYF
CDR3 DNA: TGTGCCAGCAGTTTAGCTTCCCGCGAGCAGTACTTC

V gene: TRBV7-9
J gene: TRBJ2-7
D gene: .
clone size: many
CDR3 protein: CASSSGRAYEQYF
CDR3 DNA: TGTGCCAGCAGCTCCGGTCGGGCCTACGAGCAGTACTTC

V gene: TRBV5-1
J gene: TRBJ1-5
D gene: .
clone size: .
CDR3 protein: CASSLQGPYSNQPQHF
CDR3 DNA: TGCGCCAGCAGCTTGCAGGGGCCTTATAGCAATCAGCCCCAGCATTTT

V gene: TRBV3-1
J gene: TRBJ1-1
D gene: .
clone size: few
CDR3 protein: CASSQRGVVVDTEAFF
CDR3 DNA: TGTGCCAGCAGCCAAAGGGGGGTCGTAGTGGATACTGAAGCTTTCTTT

V gene: TRBV5-5
J gene: TRBJ1-1
D gene: .
clone size: .
CDR3 protein: CASSSWDDTEAFF
CDR3 DNA: TGTGCCAGCAGCTCATGGGACGACACTGAAGCTTTCTTT

V gene: TRBV7-9
J gene: TRBJ1-1
D gene: .
clone size: many
CDR3 protein: CASSWWGLNTEAFF
CDR3 DNA: TGTGCCAGCAGCTGGTGGGGACTGAACACTGAAGCTTTCTTT

V gene: TRBV7-9
J gene: TRBJ2-6
D gene: .
clone size: once
CDR3 protein: CASSSTGRANVLTF
CDR3 DNA: TGTGCCAGCAGCTCAACGGGAAGGGCCAACGTCCTGACTTTC

V gene: TRBV7-2
J gene: TRBJ2-1
D gene: .
clone size: few
CDR3 protein: CASSLMAGTPLNEQFF
CDR3 DNA: TGTGCCAGCAGCTTAATGGCCGGGACCCCGTTAAATGAGCAGTTCTTC

V gene: TRBV7-2
J gene: TRBJ2-5
D gene: TRBD1
clone size: few
CDR3 protein: CASGRQGVETQYF
CDR3 DNA: TGTGCCAGCGGCCGACAGGGAGTGGAGACCCAGTACTTC

V gene: TRBV12-3/TRBV12-4
J gene: TRBJ1-1
D gene: .
clone size: few
CDR3 protein: CASSLRRRNTEAFF
CDR3 DNA: TGTGCCAGCAGCCTTAGACGGCGGAACACTGAAGCTTTCTTT

V gene: TRBV6-2/TRBV6-3
J gene: TRBJ2-3
D gene: .
clone size: .
CDR3 protein: CASNEPYDTQYF
CDR3 DNA: TGTGCCAGCAATGAACCTTACGATACGCAGTATTTT

V gene: TRBV27
J gene: TRBJ2-1
D gene: TRBD1
clone size: .
CDR3 protein: CASSLGTGGRNEQFF
CDR3 DNA: TGTGCCAGCAGTCTGGGGACAGGGGGTAGGAATGAGCAGTTCTTC

V gene: TRBV5-1
J gene: TRBJ2-3
D gene: .
clone size: many
CDR3 protein: CASSLTESTQYF
CDR3 DNA: TGCGCCAGCAGCTTGACGGAGAGTACGCAGTATTTT

V gene: TRBV4-1
J gene: TRBJ1-6
D gene: .
clone size: .
CDR3 protein: CASSQEGDGYSPLHF
CDR3 DNA: TGCGCCAGCAGCCAAGAGGGGGACGGCTATTCACCCCTCCACTTT

V gene: TRBV5-8
J gene: TRBJ2-7
D gene: .
clone size: few
CDR3 protein: CASSLITYEQYF
CDR3 DNA: TGTGCCAGCAGCTTGATTACCTACGAGCAGTACTTC

V gene: TRBV12-3/TRBV12-4
J gene: TRBJ2-5
D gene: .
clone size: many
CDR3 protein: CASGTRETQYF
CDR3 DNA: TGTGCCAGTGGGACCCGGGAGACCCAGTACTTC

V gene: TRBV6-5
J gene: TRBJ1-5
D gene: .
clone size: .
CDR3 protein: CASSYSSGNQPQHF
CDR3 DNA: TGTGCCAGCAGTTACTCGAGTGGGAATCAGCCCCAGCATTTT

V gene: TRBV7-2
J gene: TRBJ2-6
D gene: .
clone size: few
CDR3 protein: CASSPLPSGANVLTF
CDR3 DNA: TGTGCCAGCAGCCCCCTCCCCTCTGGGGCCAACGTCCTGACTTTC